This TCR beta chain was sequenced for a study of cytomegalovirus exposure and HLA in healthy donors. The wider study: From HLA-typed donors, an early data release held approximately 85 million unique TCRs. Study results and caveats: Researchers counted around 170 TCR beta chains as cytomegalovirus-associated. HLA restriction was apparent for most CMV-associated TCR beta chains in a later analysis.

At sampling all donors were nominally healthy, likely with unrecorded immune exposures. Germline-derived CDR1 and CDR2 are MDHEN and SYDVKM. The CDR3 covers 9 residues. As for this clone: No antigen is known for it.

Amplification used 60 Vbeta primers and 13 Jbeta primers. Sequencing used immunoSEQ multiplex PCR; TCRdb keeps in-frame clones, though not all of them. The repertoire includes about 160,000 clones, roughly 81% of them detected once, and about 13% sits in the top ten. J is TRBJ2-7 and V is TRBV28; no firm D call. The sequence was obtained from a woman in her 50s in good health and CMV-seronegative. The specimen was PBMCs. The DNA for the CDR3 is TGTGCAGCAGGCTACGAGCAGTACTTC. It encodes CAAGYEQYF.